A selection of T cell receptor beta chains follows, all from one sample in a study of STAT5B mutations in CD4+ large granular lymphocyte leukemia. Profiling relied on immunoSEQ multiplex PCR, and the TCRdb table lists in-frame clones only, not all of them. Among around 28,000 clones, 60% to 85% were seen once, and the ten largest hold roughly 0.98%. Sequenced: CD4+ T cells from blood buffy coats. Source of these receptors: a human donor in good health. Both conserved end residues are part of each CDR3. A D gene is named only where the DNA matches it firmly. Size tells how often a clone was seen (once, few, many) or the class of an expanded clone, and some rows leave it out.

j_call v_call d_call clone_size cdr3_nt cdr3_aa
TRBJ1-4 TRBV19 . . TGTGCCAGCAGGGCTTCAACTAATGAAAAACTGTTTTTT CASRASTNEKLFF
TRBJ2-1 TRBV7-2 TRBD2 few TGTGCCAGCAGCTTTAGCGGGGGGGTATATAATGAGCAGTTCTTC CASSFSGGVYNEQFF
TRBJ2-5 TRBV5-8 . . TGTGCCAGCAGCTTGCGGACCGGGGCAGAGACCCAGTACTTC CASSLRTGAETQYF
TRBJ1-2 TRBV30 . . TGTGCCTGGGGATACGGACACCTCAGCGGGGGAAGAGGCTACACCTTC CAWGYGHLSGGRGYTF
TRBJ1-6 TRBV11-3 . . TGTGCCAGCAGCGGGGGTTCAGCTAATTCACCCCTCCACTTT CASSGGSANSPLHF
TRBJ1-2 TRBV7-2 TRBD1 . TGTGCCAGCAGCTTAGCAGGGGGACAGGGTTATGGCTACACCTTC CASSLAGGQGYGYTF
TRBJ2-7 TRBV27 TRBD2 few TGTGCCAGCCGCAATTTGGGGGAGGGAGAGCAGTACTTC CASRNLGEGEQYF
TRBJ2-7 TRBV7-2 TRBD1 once TGTGCCAGCAGCCCCGACAGGGGACCCTACGAGCAGTACTTC CASSPDRGPYEQYF
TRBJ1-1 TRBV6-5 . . TGTGCCAGCAGCTCAGGGACGGGCAGTGAAGCTTTCTTT CASSSGTGSEAFF
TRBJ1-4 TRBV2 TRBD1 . TGTGCCAGCAGACCCGGACAGGGAGTTGAGCAAGGCGAAAAACTGTTTTTT CASRPGQGVEQGEKLFF
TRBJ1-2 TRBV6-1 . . TGTGCCAGCAGTGATCGAACAGGGTGGTATTATGGCTACACCTTC CASSDRTGWYYGYTF
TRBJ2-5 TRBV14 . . TGTGCCAGCAGCGAACTTCCCCTCGGGATCGGCAGGGAGACCCAGTACTTC CASSELPLGIGRETQYF
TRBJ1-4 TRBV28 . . TGTGCCAGCAGTCGGCCCTATGGGGGGAATGAAAAACTGTTTTTT CASSRPYGGNEKLFF
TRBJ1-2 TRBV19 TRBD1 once TGTGCCAGTAGTATCCTCAGGGGGATGGTCTATGGCTACACCTTC CASSILRGMVYGYTF
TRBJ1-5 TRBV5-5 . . TGTGCCAGCAGCGATTCCGGGGGCGCGGTCAATCAGCCCCAGCATTTT CASSDSGGAVNQPQHF
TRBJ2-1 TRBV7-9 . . TGTGCCAGCAGCTTAGTTTCTTACGGCCCCAATGAGCAGTTCTTC CASSLVSYGPNEQFF
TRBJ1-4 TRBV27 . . TGTGCCAGCAGTTCGACGGGTTCTAATGAAAAACTGTTTTTT CASSSTGSNEKLFF
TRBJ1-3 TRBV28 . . TGTGCCAGCAGTTTATCCATGGGGTTCTCTGGAAACACCATATATTTT CASSLSMGFSGNTIYF
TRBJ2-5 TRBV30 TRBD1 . TGTGCCTGGGGGGACAGCCAAGAGACCCAGTACTTC CAWGDSQETQYF
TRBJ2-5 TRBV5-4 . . TGTGCCAGCAGCTTGATGGGATTAGACGAGACCCAGTACTTC CASSLMGLDETQYF
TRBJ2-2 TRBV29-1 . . TGCAGCGTCCTACAGGGAAGGAACACCGGGGAGCTGTTTTTT CSVLQGRNTGELFF
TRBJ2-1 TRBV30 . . TGTGCCTGGAGTGTACTAGCTGGGTACAATGAGCAGTTCTTC CAWSVLAGYNEQFF
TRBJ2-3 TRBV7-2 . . TGTGCCAGCAGGCTCCCCCCAGCAGATACGCAGTATTTT CASRLPPADTQYF
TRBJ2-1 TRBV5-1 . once TGCGCCAGCAGCTTGGCCAGCTACAATGAGCAGTTCTTC CASSLASYNEQFF
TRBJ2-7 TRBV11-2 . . TGTGCCAGCAGCTTAGATCGGCTCTACGAGCAGTACTTC CASSLDRLYEQYF
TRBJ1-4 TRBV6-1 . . TGTGCCAGCAGGGCAGACAGGAAAAATGAAAAACTGTTTTTT CASRADRKNEKLFF
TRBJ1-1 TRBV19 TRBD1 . TGTGCCAGTACAGGGGGCGAGGTCACTGAAGCTTTCTTT CASTGGEVTEAFF